This entry lists 3 T cell receptor beta chains sequenced from one sample in a study of shared clonotypes between healthy human individuals. Cells designated naive CD8 were CD45RO-negative and were positively selected for CCR7, with terminally differentiated effector memory CD45RA+ cells excluded. Sequenced by immunoSEQ multiplex PCR; TCRdb stores in-frame clones only, minus some. The sample lists approximately 600,000 clones, approximately 95% occurring once. Sequencing used naive CD8+ T cells sorted from blood. The receptors derive from a woman aged 30 to 39 in good health.

The rearrangement links TRBV28 to TRBJ2-7; 8 positions agree with TRBD1. Germline V gene data show CDR1 as MDHEN and CDR2 as SYDVKM. The CDR3 contains 13 residues. The V segment lost 3 bases and the J segment 7 bases; nucleotides outside the gene matches: 5. The CDR3 DNA reads as TGTGCCAGCAGTTTTAGGACAGGGAAGGAGCAGTACTTC. Translated, it gives CASSFRTGKEQYF.

The rearrangement links TRBV30 to TRBJ1-4, with a possible D match to TRBD1 (6 bases). V was clipped by 4 bases and J by 4 bases, with 10 bases between them. The germline CDR1 and CDR2 sequences are GTSNPN and SVGIG (reference sequence). The CDR3 is made up of 13 amino acids. The CDR3 region is CAWTTGYNEKLFF. CDR3 nucleotides: TGTGCCTGGACAACAGGGTATAATGAAAAACTGTTTTTT.

About this clone: Different DNA sequences within this sample yield the same CDR3. The CDR3 DNA follows: TGTGCCAGCAGAACAGGGGGCGCCGAGGCTTTCTTT. Protein product: CASRTGGAEAFF. The J gene is TRBJ1-1, the V gene TRBV27; 9 bases agree with TRBD1. Germline V CDR1 and CDR2: MNHEY, SMNVEV (reference sequence). The J segment lost 11 bases and the V segment lost 6 bases, leaving 7 bases of the junction unmatched. The CDR3 has 12 residues.